What follows are 27 T cell receptor beta chains derived from one specimen sequenced in a study of T cell repertoires in aging, cancer and after chemotherapy. TCR beta rearrangements were amplified from peripheral blood genomic DNA. Multiplex touch-down PCR with TRB-A/B primers amplified rearranged V-D-J TRB sequences. From the multiplex PCR reads, TCRdb called clonotypes with MiXCR, one entry per CDR3 protein. The data contain about 2,400 distinct CDR3 sequences, 25% to 30% of them singletons. The specimen sequenced was blood. The receptor source for this set is a human donor with a solid tumor.

Notes on this clonotype: This clone may be a read error of a much larger clone one base away. The V and J genes are TRBV6-1 and TRBJ2-6, with 8 bases matching TRBD1. The CDR3 runs 19 residues. Germline-derived CDR1 and CDR2 are MNHNS and SASEGT. This chain's CDR3 is CASSKAGGQGFSGANVLTF. The CDR3 coding sequence is TGTGCCAGCAGTAAAGCCGGAGGACAGGGCTTCTCTGGGGCCAACGTCCTGACTTTC.

This clonotype has a handful of counts. The rearrangement uses TRBV12-3 or TRBV12-4 and TRBJ2-1; D not resolved. The CDR3 sequence is 10 residues long. Trimming shortened V by 6 bases and J by 9 bases, and 6 bases separated the two germline ends. CDR3 region: CASRGVEQFF. DNA for the CDR3: TGTGCCAGCAGGGGTGTTGAGCAGTTCTTC.

This clonotype came up a few times. This sequence joins TRBV12-3 or TRBV12-4 and TRBJ2-2, with unresolved D. The germline V and J ends were trimmed by 6 bases and 6 bases, with 11 bases remaining between them. This CDR3 is 13 amino acids long. In nucleotides, the CDR3 is TGTGCCAGCAGCTTCAGAGTCTCCGGGGAGCTGTTTTTT. It yields the protein CASSFRVSGELFF.

The chain employs TRBV6-1 and TRBJ2-1; the match to TRBD1 covers 11 bases. CDR3 size: 14 residues. The V and J ends lost 7 bases and 7 bases, in that order; junction bases with no gene match: 6. Germline CDR1 MNHNS, CDR2 SASEGT. CDR3 DNA: TGTGCCAGCATCGGACAGGGGGCGTGGAATGAGCAGTTCTTC. Translated, it gives CASIGQGAWNEQFF.

Points on this clonotype: A much more abundant neighbour one base away suggests this may be a read error. The rearrangement links TRBV12-3 or TRBV12-4 to TRBJ1-5, with D uncertain. This CDR3 is built from 13 residues. V was shortened by 3 bases and J by 7 bases, with 10 bases between the two germline ends. DNA for the CDR3: TGTGCCAGCAGTTTGGGGTTGTCCCAGCCCCAGCATTTT. It codes for CASSLGLSQPQHF.

The chain joins TRBV30 to TRBJ2-5; 10 bases match TRBD1. The length of the CDR3 is 15 residues. Germline CDR1 reads GTSNPN; CDR2 reads SVGIG (reference sequence). The J segment lost 5 bases and the V segment lost 2 bases, leaving 8 bases of the junction unmatched. The chain's CDR3 is CAWSQGTGVAETQYF. CDR3 DNA sequence: TGTGCCTGGAGTCAAGGGACAGGGGTCGCGGAGACCCAGTACTTC. Looking up the rest from reference TRBV30 and TRBJ2-5 gives the full variable domain: SQTIHQWPATLVQPVGSPLSLECTVEGTSNPNLYWYRQAAGRGLQLLFYSVGIGQISSEVPQNLSASRPQDRQFILSSKKLLLSDSGFYLCAWSQGTGVAETQYFGPGTRLLVL.

This clonotype was seen more than once but under ten times. This rearrangement joins TRBV24-1 to TRBJ2-2, with D perhaps matching TRBD1 or TRBD2 (7 bases each). Germline assignment: CDR1 KGHDR and CDR2 SFDVKD. Trimming took off 10 bases at V and 6 bases at J, with 11 bases between the two ends. CDR3 length: 12 amino acids. The CDR3 here is CATSGGAGELFF. In nucleotides, the CDR3 is TGTGCCACATCAGGGGGGGCCGGGGAGCTGTTTTTT.

Remarks on this clonotype: One base away lies a much larger clone, so this may be a sequencing read error. V is TRBV12-3 or TRBV12-4 and J is TRBJ1-5; D uncertain. The CDR3 extends over 14 amino acids. CDR3 sequence (DNA): TGTGCCAGCAGTGGACCTTATAGCAATCAGCCCCAGGATTTT. Its translation is CASSGPYSNQPQDF.

This clonotype was observed a few times. This chain joins TRBV7-6 and TRBJ1-4; D possibly corresponds to TRBD1 (6 bases). Trimming left V 5 bases short and J 8 bases short, with 15 bases between. CDR3 size: 14 residues. Germline V gene data show CDR1 as SGHVS and CDR2 as FNYEAQ. The CDR3, as DNA: TGTGCCAGCAGCCCGACAGGAGCGGGGGAAAAACTGTTTTTT. Protein: CASSPTGAGEKLFF.

This clonotype rates as medium-sized. The rearrangement links TRBV5-4 to TRBJ2-1; 10 nucleotides agree with TRBD2. Germline CDR1 and CDR2: SGHNT and YYREEE (reference sequence). Trimming cost V 9 bases and J 8 bases; bases outside gene matches: 14. This CDR3 has 15 residues. The CDR3 DNA follows: TGTGCCACCAAACGTTATAGAGCGGGAGGGGATGAGCAGTTCTTC. Translated, it gives CATKRYRAGGDEQFF. Complete variable domain (other parts from reference TRBV5-4 and TRBJ2-1): ETGVTQSPTHLIKTRGQQVTLRCSSQSGHNTVSWYQQALGQGPQFIFQYYREEENGRGNFPPRFSGLQFPNYSSELNVNALELDDSALYLCATKRYRAGGDEQFFGPGTRLTVL.

This sequence joins TRBV7-2 and TRBJ2-3, with TRBD2 identical over 13 bases. CDR3 length: 14 amino acids. J gave up 7 bases and V 4 bases, and 2 bases lay outside the gene matches. CDR1 and CDR2 (germline): SGHTA, FQGNSA. CDR3 protein: CASSWTSGRNTQYF. The CDR3 DNA is TGTGCCAGCAGCTGGACTAGCGGGAGAAATACGCAGTATTTT. The full variable domain, with the rest looked up from reference TRBV7-2 and TRBJ2-3, is GAGVSQSPSNKVTEKGKDVELRCDPISGHTALYWYRQSLGQGLEFLIYFQGNSAPDKSGLPSDRFSAERTGGSVSTLTIQRTQQEDSAVYLCASSWTSGRNTQYFGPGTRLTVL.

The table lists this clonotype with a few counts. The chain joins TRBV10-1 to TRBJ2-7; no firm D call. V was cut by 6 bases and J by 6 bases, with 9 bases left in between. This CDR3 has 11 residues. The germline V gene has CDR1 WNHNN and CDR2 SYGVQD (reference sequence). CDR3 coding DNA: TGCGCCAGCAGCTCTTCGGGCGAGCAGTACTTC. It yields the protein CASSSSGEQYF.

The chain carries TRBV5-5 and TRBJ2-6; weak D call: TRBD1 (6 bases). Germline-derived CDR1 and CDR2 are SGHKS and YYEKEE (reference sequence). The length of the CDR3 is 16 residues. The V end was cut by 2 bases, the J end by 0 bases, with 9 bases between. The CDR3 DNA reads as TGTGCCAGCAGCTTAACAGGGATCTCTGGGGCCAACGTCCTGACTTTC. This gives the protein CASSLTGISGANVLTF.

Details on this clonotype: One end of the junction does not line up with germline, which may come from a read error. V is TRBV5-4 and J is TRBJ1-6; possibly TRBD1 for D (5 bases). The germline gives CDR1 SGHNT, CDR2 YYREEE (reference sequence). The CDR3 totals 15 residues. CDR3 sequence reads: CVSSLGEIGNSPLHF. DNA of the CDR3: TGTGTCAGCAGCTTGGGGGAAATCGGTAATTCACCCCTCCACTTT.

This clonotype was observed a single time. An end of the junction does not agree with germline; a read error may underlie this. The CDR3 nucleotides read TGTGCCAGTAGTACCGGGACTAGCCGAGACGAGCACTACTTC. Its translation: CASSTGTSRDEHYF. This sequence joins TRBV19 and TRBJ2-7, with 9 bases fitting TRBD2. This CDR3 has 14 amino acids. Germline-derived CDR1 and CDR2 are LNHDA and SQIVND (reference sequence).

V usage is TRBV4-2 and J usage is TRBJ2-2; 10 bases fit TRBD2. J gave up 1 base and V 4 bases, and 9 bases lay outside the gene matches. From germline, CDR1 is LGHNA and CDR2 YNFKEQ. The CDR3 is made up of 18 amino acids. The CDR3 here is CASSPRTSGLVNTGELFF. The CDR3 DNA reads TGTGCCAGCAGCCCCAGGACTAGCGGTCTGGTGAACACCGGGGAGCTGTTTTTT.

This clonotype ranks as medium-sized (0.01 to 0.1%). The CDR3: CAWTTGRMNTEAFF. Here the CDR3 DNA reads TGTGCCTGGACCACCGGACGGATGAACACTGAAGCTTTCTTT. The J gene is TRBJ1-1, the V gene TRBV30; D unclear. Deletions cut 4 bases from V and 0 bases from J, with 12 bases between. Germline V gene data show CDR1 as GTSNPN and CDR2 as SVGIG (reference sequence). The CDR3 is made up of 14 amino acids.

By share of the sample, this clonotype is large. The rearrangement joins TRBV6-5 to TRBJ1-2, with D unresolved. V was shortened by 4 bases and J by 5 bases, with 23 bases between the two germline ends. This CDR3 is built from 17 residues. Germline CDR1 reads MNHEY; CDR2 reads SVGAGI. This chain's CDR3 is CASSSAAGGLGGYGYTF. The DNA for the CDR3 is TGTGCCAGCAGTTCCGCGGCGGGAGGCCTAGGCGGTTATGGCTACACCTTC.

Within the sample, this clonotype is medium-sized. The chain recombines TRBV5-4 with TRBJ2-7; D is unclear. The CDR3 sequence is 12 residues long. Trimming shortened V by 4 bases and J by 3 bases, and 8 bases separated the two germline ends. The germline V gene encodes CDR1 SGHNT and CDR2 YYREEE (reference sequence). The CDR3 DNA sequence: TGTGCCAGCAGCCGATGGGGCTACGAGCAGTACTTC. It codes for CASSRWGYEQYF.

This clonotype is medium-sized by share. DNA for the CDR3: TGTGCCACCAGGGGAACTAGCGGGGGCTACGAGCAGTACTTC. Translation gives CATRGTSGGYEQYF. V usage is TRBV19 and J usage is TRBJ2-7, with 11 bases lining up with TRBD2. The CDR3 is 14 residues long. The germline gives CDR1 LNHDA, CDR2 SQIVND (reference sequence). With 10 bases clipped from V and 3 bases from J, the junction kept 8 bases outside the gene matches. Full variable domain (missing parts from reference TRBV19 and TRBJ2-7): DGGITQSPKYLFRKEGQNVTLSCEQNLNHDAMYWYRQDPGQGLRLIYYSQIVNDFQKGDIAEGYSVSREKKESFPLTVTSAQKNPTAFYLCATRGTSGGYEQYFGPGTRLTVT.

The chain recombines TRBV10-3 with TRBJ2-7, with 11 bases matching TRBD1. CDR3 length: 14 amino acids. V trimming: 8 bases; J trimming: 3 bases; junction bases outside the gene matches: 6. Germline V CDR1 and CDR2: ENHRY, SYGVKD. This chain's CDR3 is CAIRGQGARYEQYF. The CDR3 DNA reads TGTGCCATCCGAGGACAGGGGGCTCGCTACGAGCAGTACTTC.

This clonotype has just a few counts. CDR3 residues: CASSEFTGGPEAFF. CDR3 nucleotides: TGTGCCAGCAGTGAATTTACAGGGGGGCCTGAAGCTTTCTTT. The chain uses TRBV6-1 and TRBJ1-1, with 8 bases fitting TRBD1. J was trimmed by 6 bases and V by 2 bases; bases with no gene match: 5. The CDR3 runs 14 residues. Germline V lookup: CDR1 MNHNS, CDR2 SASEGT.

This clonotype was counted between two and nine times. The rearrangement uses TRBV19 and TRBJ1-1; weak D call: TRBD1 (5 bases). The germline V gene encodes CDR1 LNHDA and CDR2 SQIVND (reference sequence). This CDR3 is built from 15 residues. Trimming took off 8 bases at V and 1 base at J, with 17 bases between the two ends. The CDR3 DNA is TGTGCCAGTCAGTGGAGTCAGGGAGAGAACACTGAAGCTTTCTTT. This encodes CASQWSQGENTEAFF.

This clonotype has a single count. The chain joins TRBV12-3 or TRBV12-4 to TRBJ2-7; D possibly matches TRBD1 or TRBD2 (5 bases each). The length of the CDR3 is 14 residues. The CDR3 DNA follows: TGTGCCATCAGTGAGAGAGGGACCATCCAGGGGCAGTACGTC. This codes for CAISERGTIQGQYV.

By share, this clonotype counts as large (0.1 to 1%). V gene TRBV30 combines with J gene TRBJ2-5, with D perhaps TRBD2 (6 bases). Germline CDR1 GTSNPN, CDR2 SVGIG (reference sequence). V was shortened by 3 bases and J by 7 bases, with 15 bases between the two germline ends. The CDR3 is 13 amino acids. Here the CDR3 reads CAWRKLAAGTQYF. DNA for the CDR3: TGTGCCTGGAGAAAACTAGCAGCCGGGACCCAGTACTTC.

Notes on this clonotype: One base away lies a much larger clone, so this may be a sequencing read error. The chain links TRBV6-1 to TRBJ2-7; 10 bases fit TRBD1. Germline assignment: CDR1 MNHNS and CDR2 SASEGT. The V and J ends lost 5 bases and 3 bases, in that order; junction bases with no gene match: 7. The CDR3 totals 15 residues. The chain's CDR3 is CASSKDRTGGYEQYF. Written as DNA, the CDR3 is TGTGCCAGCAGTAAAGACAGGACAGGGGGCTACGAGCAGTACTTC.

Turning to this clonotype: A much larger clone differs from this one at a single base, so this may be a read error. The V gene is TRBV12-3 or TRBV12-4, the J gene TRBJ2-1, with 12 bases fitting TRBD2. With 5 bases clipped from V and 15 bases from J, the junction kept 11 bases outside the gene matches. The length of the CDR3 is 14 residues. The CDR3 loop reads CASSETSGGGNGFF. The CDR3 bases are TGTGCCAGCAGTGAGACTAGCGGGGGCGGAAACGGGTTCTTC.